This T cell receptor beta chain was captured in a study of Graves' ophthalmopathy and Graves' hyperthyroidism. Using RNA transcripts, the TCR beta CDR3 regions were amplified. First-round RT-PCR with HTBI primers preceded a second-round multiplex PCR. MiXCR, applied by TCRdb to the multiplex PCR reads, yields one record per CDR3 protein. The sample holds 500,000 to 800,000 distinct CDR3 sequences, about two fifths seen once. Study conclusions and caveats: From stable hyperthyroidism, ophthalmopathy was separated by a 13-signature model with approximately 90% sensitivity and less than 82% specificity.

Germline assignment: CDR1 DFQATT and CDR2 SNEGSKA (reference sequence). Trimming shortened V by 6 bases and J by 6 bases, and 12 bases separated the two germline ends. CDR3 length: 11 amino acids. At least ten counts were recorded for this clonotype. Antigen unknown. Where ophthalmopathy was present, donors had moderate-to-severe activity, CAS ≥3, NOSPECS ≥4 and duration under 3 months. Sequenced: peripheral blood. The sequence came from an adult man with Graves' ophthalmopathy. The chain combines TRBV20-1 with TRBJ2-7; D gene uncertain. CDR3 in amino acids: CSAALMGEQYF. The DNA for the CDR3 is TGCAGTGCCGCCTTAATGGGCGAGCAGTACTTC.